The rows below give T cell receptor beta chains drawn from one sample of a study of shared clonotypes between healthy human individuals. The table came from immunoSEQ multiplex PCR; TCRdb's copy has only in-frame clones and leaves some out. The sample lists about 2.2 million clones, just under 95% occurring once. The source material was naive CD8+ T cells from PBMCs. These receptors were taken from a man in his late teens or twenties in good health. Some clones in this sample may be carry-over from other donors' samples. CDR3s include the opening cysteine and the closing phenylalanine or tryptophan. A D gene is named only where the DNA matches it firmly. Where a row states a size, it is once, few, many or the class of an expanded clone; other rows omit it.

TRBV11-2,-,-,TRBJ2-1,TGTGCCAGCAGCTTAGTGGACATCCTAGGTGAGCAGTTCTTC,CASSLVDILGEQFF
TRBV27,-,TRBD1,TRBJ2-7,TGTGCCAGCAGAACCAGACAGGGAAGGAACTACGAGCAGTACTTC,CASRTRQGRNYEQYF
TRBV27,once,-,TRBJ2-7,TGTGCCAGCCGGGTTGGGCGGGTGGCCATCCCTGAGGCCGACGAGCAGTACTTC,CASRVGRVAIPEADEQYF
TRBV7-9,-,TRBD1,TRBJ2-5,TGTGCCAGCAGCTTACGGGACAGGGGGATTGAGACCCAGTACTTC,CASSLRDRGIETQYF
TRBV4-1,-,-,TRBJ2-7,TGCGCCAGCAGCCAACCCGCTAAGGGCGGCTCCTACGAGCAGTACTTC,CASSQPAKGGSYEQYF
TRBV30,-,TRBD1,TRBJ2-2,TGTGCCTGGAATGGCCTCGACAGGGCTATCACCGGGGAGCTGTTTTTT,CAWNGLDRAITGELFF
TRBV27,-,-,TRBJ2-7,TGTGCCAGCAGACGTCTCAGACAGCCCTACGAGCAGTACTTC,CASRRLRQPYEQYF
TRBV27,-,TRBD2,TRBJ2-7,TGTGCCAGCAGAACCCGGACTAGTAGTCACGAGCAGTACTTC,CASRTRTSSHEQYF
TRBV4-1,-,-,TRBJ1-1,TGCGCCAGCAGCCAAGTCCTCGCGGACGGCCGGCTCACAGCTTTCTTT,CASSQVLADGRLTAFF
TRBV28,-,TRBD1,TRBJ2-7,TGTGCCAGCAGTTTGGGGACAGGGCCACCCTACGAGCAGTACTTC,CASSLGTGPPYEQYF
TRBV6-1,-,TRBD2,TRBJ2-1,TGTGCCAGCAGTGAGAGGCTAGCGGGAAGGGAGGCGGGTGAGCAGTTCTTC,CASSERLAGREAGEQFF
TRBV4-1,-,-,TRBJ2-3,TGCGCCAGCAGCCAAGGCCCGATCACAGATACGCAGTATTTT,CASSQGPITDTQYF
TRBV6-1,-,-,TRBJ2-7,TGTGCCAGCCGAGACCCCCCAGAGGAGCAGTACTTC,CASRDPPEEQYF
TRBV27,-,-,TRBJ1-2,TGTGCCAGCAGTTTATCGGGTACAGATAACTATGGCTACACCTTC,CASSLSGTDNYGYTF
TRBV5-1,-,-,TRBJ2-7,TGCGCCAGCAGCTTGGATTACGGGGGCCTCTACGAGCAGTACTTC,CASSLDYGGLYEQYF
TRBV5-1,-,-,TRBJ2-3,TGCGCCAGCAGCTTGGTATCACACGATACGCAGTATTTT,CASSLVSHDTQYF
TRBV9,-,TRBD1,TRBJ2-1,TGTGCCAGCAGCGTAGGGCCCGGGACAGGGGGCAATGAGCAGTTCTTC,CASSVGPGTGGNEQFF
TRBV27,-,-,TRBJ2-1,TGTGCCAGCAGCAATCACAATGGTGAGCAGTTCTTC,CASSNHNGEQFF
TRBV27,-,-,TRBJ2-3,TGTGCCAGCAGTTTATCGATGGTAGTTACCGATACGCAGTATTTT,CASSLSMVVTDTQYF
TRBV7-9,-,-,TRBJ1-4,TGTGCCAGCAGCCCCGGGGAGGAACGGGAAGAAAAACTGTTTTTT,CASSPGEEREEKLFF
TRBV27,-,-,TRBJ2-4,TGTGCCAGCAAGGGGCCCCCGGGAGCCAAAAACATTCAGTACTTC,CASKGPPGAKNIQYF
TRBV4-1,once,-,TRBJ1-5,TGCGCCAGCAGCCACGGAATGAAGGGGAGTAGCAATCAGCCCCAGCATTTT,CASSHGMKGSSNQPQHF
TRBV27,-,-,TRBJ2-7,TGTGCCAGCAGTTTGACGGTAACCGGCGAGCAGTACTTC,CASSLTVTGEQYF